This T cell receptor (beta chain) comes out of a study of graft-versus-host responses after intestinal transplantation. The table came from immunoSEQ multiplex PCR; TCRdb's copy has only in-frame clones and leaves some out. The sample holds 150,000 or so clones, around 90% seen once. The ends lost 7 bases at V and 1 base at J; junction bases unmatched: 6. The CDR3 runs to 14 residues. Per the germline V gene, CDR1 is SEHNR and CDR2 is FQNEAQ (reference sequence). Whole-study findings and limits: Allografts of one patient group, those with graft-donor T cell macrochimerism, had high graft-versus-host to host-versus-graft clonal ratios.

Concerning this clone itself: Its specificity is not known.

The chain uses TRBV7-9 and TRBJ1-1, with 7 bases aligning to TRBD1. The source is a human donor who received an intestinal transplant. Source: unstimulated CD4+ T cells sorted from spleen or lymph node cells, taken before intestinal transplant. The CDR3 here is CASIPGGGNTEAFF. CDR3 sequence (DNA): TGTGCCAGCATCCCAGGGGGTGGGAACACTGAAGCTTTCTTT.